Presented here are 6 T cell receptor beta chains from one specimen sequenced in a study of control samples from healthy donors and cancer patients. TCRdb's copy holds only in-frame clones and misses some; the assay was immunoSEQ multiplex PCR. The sample consists of tens of thousands of clones, 91% of them appearing once. Sequencing used PBMCs. The source of these receptors is a man aged 45-60 years with lung cancer.

The V call is TRBV6-2 or TRBV6-3, the J call TRBJ2-3, with TRBD2 matching over 10 bases. CDR1 MNHEY and CDR2 SVGEGT come from the germline V gene. The J segment lost 2 bases and the V segment lost 6 bases, leaving 17 bases of the junction unmatched. The CDR3 totals 19 residues. CDR3 coding DNA: TGTGCCAGCAGCTCCCGCTTAGCGGGGGGCCGAGGGTACACAGATACGCAGTATTTT. Translating it yields CASSSRLAGGRGYTDTQYF.

The genes are TRBV19 and TRBJ2-7, with D perhaps assigned TRBD1 or TRBD2 (5 bases each). With 5 bases removed from V and 2 bases from J, the gap between germline ends came to 13 bases. From germline, CDR1 is LNHDA and CDR2 SQIVND (reference sequence). The CDR3 covers 14 residues. CDR3 amino acids: CASSLDTGPYEQYF. CDR3 in DNA: TGTGCCAGTAGTCTTGACACGGGACCCTACGAGCAGTACTTC.

Relative to its sample, this clone is large. V and J are TRBV6-5 and TRBJ1-5, with D unresolved. Germline loops: CDR1 MNHEY, CDR2 SVGAGI. Trimming took off 1 base at V and 7 bases at J, with 11 bases between the two ends. The CDR3 contains 14 residues. CDR3 sequence: CASSYFALGQPQHF. The CDR3 nucleotides are TGTGCCAGCAGTTACTTTGCCCTGGGGCAGCCCCAGCATTTT.

This chain uses TRBV20-1 with TRBJ2-2; D remains ambiguous. Trimming took 3 bases from V and 1 from J, leaving 12 bases between them. The germline CDR1 and CDR2 sequences are DFQATT and SNEGSKA (reference sequence). CDR3 size: 15 residues. CDR3 sequence: CSASSLIENTGELFF. Written as DNA, the CDR3 is TGCAGTGCTAGTTCTTTAATAGAGAACACCGGGGAGCTGTTTTTT.

This sequence joins TRBV18 and TRBJ2-3, with D uncertain. CDR1 and CDR2 from the germline V gene are KGHSH and LQKENI. The CDR3 runs to 12 residues. Trimming stripped 4 bases from V and 2 bases from J, with 4 bases between. DNA of the CDR3: TGTGCCAGCTCACTAGACACAGATACGCAGTATTTT. This translates into CASSLDTDTQYF.

The gene calls are TRBV2 and TRBJ2-5; D is perhaps TRBD1 or TRBD2 (6 bases each). The germline V and J ends were trimmed by 0 bases and 2 bases, with 13 bases remaining between them. This CDR3 contains 16 residues. Germline CDR1 SNHLY, CDR2 FYNNEI. The CDR3 sequence: CASSEALGGGQETQYF. CDR3 in DNA: TGTGCCAGCAGTGAAGCCCTCGGAGGGGGTCAAGAGACCCAGTACTTC.